Below, 8 T cell receptor beta chains from the same sample are listed, as sequenced in a study of blood T cell repertoires in COVID-19. The assay was immunoSEQ multiplex PCR, and TCRdb's table has in-frame clones only and misses some. The repertoire has under 300,000 clones, approximately 86% of them found once; the top ten carry less than 4%. Sequenced: PBMCs or T cells enriched from blood (not recorded which). The source of these receptors is a woman aged 40 to 49 with acute COVID-19.

Here the CDR3 reads CASSELAGGSYEQYF. The CDR3 DNA reads as TGTGCCAGCAGTGAACTAGCGGGAGGGTCCTACGAGCAGTACTTC. This chain joins TRBV6-4 and TRBJ2-7, with TRBD2 matching 13 bases. The CDR3 is 15 amino acids. Germline V lookup: CDR1 MRHNA, CDR2 SNTAGT. The V segment lost 3 bases and the J segment 1 base; nucleotides outside the gene matches: 0.

For the CDR3, the DNA is TGTGCCAGCAGTGAAGACGGGACAGCACACAATGAGCAGTTCTTC. Encoded protein: CASSEDGTAHNEQFF. The chain links TRBV25-1 to TRBJ2-1; 7 positions match TRBD1. From germline, CDR1 is MGHDK and CDR2 SYGVNS. The CDR3 totals 15 residues. V shed 2 bases, J shed 5 bases, and the junction held 6 bases outside the gene matches.

The V and J genes are TRBV9 and TRBJ1-2, with 7 bases matching TRBD1. Trimming took 0 bases from V and 0 from J; bases not matched to a gene: 2. This CDR3 region has 15 residues. The V gene's germline CDR1 is SGDLS and CDR2 YYNGEE. In DNA, the CDR3 is TGTGCCAGCAGCGTAGGGGGGACAGCTAACTATGGCTACACCTTC. Protein: CASSVGGTANYGYTF.

The J gene is TRBJ2-7, the V gene TRBV5-5, with a possible D match to TRBD1 (6 bases). This CDR3 has 17 residues. The germline gives CDR1 SGHKS, CDR2 YYEKEE (reference sequence). V lost 4 bases and J 3 bases, leaving 23 bases between the germline ends. The CDR3: CASSPRSGQMIFYEQYF. The CDR3 DNA reads TGTGCCAGCAGCCCACGATCCGGACAGATGATTTTCTACGAGCAGTACTTC.

This chain joins TRBV15 and TRBJ1-3; D is ambiguous. The germline V gene has CDR1 LNHNV and CDR2 YYDKDF (reference sequence). CDR3 length: 12 amino acids. V dropped 3 bases and J dropped 5 bases, with 5 bases sitting between them. The CDR3, as DNA: TGTGCCACCAGCAGTGACAGAAACACCATATATTTT. This translates into CATSSDRNTIYF.

The chain combines TRBV29-1 with TRBJ1-1; D unclear. The germline V gene has CDR1 SQVTM and CDR2 ANQGSEA. This CDR3 is 14 amino acids long. The CDR3 loop is CSASKSGPNTEAFF. The CDR3 bases are TGCAGTGCAAGCAAGAGCGGACCGAACACTGAAGCTTTCTTT.

The chain uses TRBV20-1 and TRBJ2-6; no reliable D call. This CDR3 has 15 amino acids. The germline V and J ends were trimmed by 3 bases and 1 base, with 10 bases remaining between them. Germline V CDR1 and CDR2: DFQATT, SNEGSKA (reference sequence). The CDR3 loop reads CSASGPGSGANVLTF. The CDR3 nucleotides are TGCAGTGCTAGTGGCCCAGGTTCTGGGGCCAACGTCCTGACTTTC.

The chain has TRBV5-4 and TRBJ2-1, with D possibly matching TRBD1 (6 bases). V dropped 5 bases and J dropped 2 bases, with 11 bases sitting between them. The length of the CDR3 is 14 residues. The germline V gene encodes CDR1 SGHNT and CDR2 YYREEE (reference sequence). This chain's CDR3 is CASSQGPAYNEQFF. In DNA, the CDR3 is TGTGCCAGCAGTCAGGGGCCGGCCTACAATGAGCAGTTCTTC.